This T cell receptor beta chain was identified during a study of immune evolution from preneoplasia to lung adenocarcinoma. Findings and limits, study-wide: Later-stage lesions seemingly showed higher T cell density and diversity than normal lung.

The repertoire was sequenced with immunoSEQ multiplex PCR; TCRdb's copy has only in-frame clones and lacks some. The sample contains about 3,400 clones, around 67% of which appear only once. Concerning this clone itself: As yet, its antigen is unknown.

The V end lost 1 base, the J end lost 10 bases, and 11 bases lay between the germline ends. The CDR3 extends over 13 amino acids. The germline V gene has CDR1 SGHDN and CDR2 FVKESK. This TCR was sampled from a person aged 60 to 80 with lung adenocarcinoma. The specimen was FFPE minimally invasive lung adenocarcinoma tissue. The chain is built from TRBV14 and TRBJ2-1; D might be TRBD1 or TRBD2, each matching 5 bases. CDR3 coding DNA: TGTGCCAGCAGCCAAGGAGGGGCGGTGGAGCAGTTCTTC. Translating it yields CASSQGGAVEQFF.